The clone carrying this TCR beta chain was recorded only once. CDR1 KGHSH and CDR2 LQKENI come from the germline V gene. There are 16 residues in the CDR3. V shed 0 bases and J shed 3 bases, with 12 bases lying between them. The sample comes from a study of PD-1 blockade in mismatch repair-deficient tumors. The data were produced by immunoSEQ multiplex PCR, yet TCRdb's version contains in-frame clones alone and is incomplete. The data show some 97,000 clones, 82% seen once. This chain links TRBV18 with TRBJ2-1; D uncertain. This specimen was peripheral blood, taken approximately 36 weeks after starting pembrolizumab. The receptor was isolated from an adult with mismatch repair-deficient cancer. This chain's CDR3 is CASSPPYDDNYNEQFF. The CDR3 DNA is TGTGCCAGCTCACCACCCTACGATGACAACTACAATGAGCAGTTCTTC.